The source of this TCR beta chain is a study of T cells in Graves' hyperthyroidism and ophthalmopathy. Turning to the study itself: At initial diagnosis, before any treatment had begun, peripheral blood was obtained.

TCR beta CDR3 regions were amplified from RNA. Researchers ran a first-round RT-PCR on the TCR CDR3 using the HTBI primer set. Each CDR3 protein gets one entry after TCRdb re-called the multiplex PCR reads with MiXCR. The top ten clones hold roughly 8% of a sample with some 720,000 distinct CDR3 sequences, roughly 15% of them seen once. This clonotype was seen repeatedly, ten times or more. What it recognizes is unknown. The study's findings and limits: In blood, most of the thyroid clonotypes expanded above 0.001 were also present.

Trimming cost V 7 bases and J 4 bases; bases outside gene matches: 8. Germline CDR1 and CDR2: MDHEN and SYDVKM. The CDR3 runs to 14 residues. Exclusion of patients followed from uncontrolled infection, other autoimmune disease, pregnancy or lactation. Thyroid ultrasound and orbital computed tomography, with clinical symptoms and serum thyroxine and TRAb, informed diagnoses. Material: blood. The chain joins TRBV28 to TRBJ1-1, with TRBD1 identical over 8 bases. The sequence was collected from a man aged 18 to 29 with Graves' hyperthyroidism. CDR3 protein: CASTYRGFVTEAFF. The CDR3 DNA follows: TGTGCCAGCACCTACAGGGGGTTCGTCACTGAAGCTTTCTTT.